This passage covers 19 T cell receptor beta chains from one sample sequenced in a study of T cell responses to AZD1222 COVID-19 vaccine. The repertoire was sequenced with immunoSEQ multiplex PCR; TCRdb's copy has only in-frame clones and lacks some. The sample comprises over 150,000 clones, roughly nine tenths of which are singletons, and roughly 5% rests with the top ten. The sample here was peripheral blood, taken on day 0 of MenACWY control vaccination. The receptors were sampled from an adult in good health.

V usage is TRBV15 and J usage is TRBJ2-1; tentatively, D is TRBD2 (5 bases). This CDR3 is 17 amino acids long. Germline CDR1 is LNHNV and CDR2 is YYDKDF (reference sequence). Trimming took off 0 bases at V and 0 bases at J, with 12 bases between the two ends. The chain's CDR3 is CATSRDLPGSSYNEQFF. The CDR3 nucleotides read TGTGCCACCAGCAGAGATCTCCCGGGGAGCTCCTACAATGAGCAGTTCTTC.

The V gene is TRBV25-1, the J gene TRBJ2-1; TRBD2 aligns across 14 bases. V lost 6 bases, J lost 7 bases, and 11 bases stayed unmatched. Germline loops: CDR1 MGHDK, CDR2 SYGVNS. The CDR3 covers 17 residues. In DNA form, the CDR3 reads TGTGCCAGCAGCCACCGGGGGACTAGCGGGAGTTTGAATGAGCAGTTCTTC. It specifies CASSHRGTSGSLNEQFF.

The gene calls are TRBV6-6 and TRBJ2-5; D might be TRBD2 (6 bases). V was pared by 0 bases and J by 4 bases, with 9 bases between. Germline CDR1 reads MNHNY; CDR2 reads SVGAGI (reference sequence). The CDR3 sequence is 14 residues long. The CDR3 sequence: CASSYSRGVETQYF. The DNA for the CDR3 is TGTGCCAGCAGTTACTCTCGCGGGGTAGAGACCCAGTACTTC.

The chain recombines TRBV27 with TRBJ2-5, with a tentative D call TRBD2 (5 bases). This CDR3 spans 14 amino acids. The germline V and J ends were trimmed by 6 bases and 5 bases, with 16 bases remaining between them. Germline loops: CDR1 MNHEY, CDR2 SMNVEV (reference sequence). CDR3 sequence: CASSRTFLVETQYF. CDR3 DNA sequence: TGTGCCAGCAGCCGGACTTTCCTGGTTGAGACCCAGTACTTC.

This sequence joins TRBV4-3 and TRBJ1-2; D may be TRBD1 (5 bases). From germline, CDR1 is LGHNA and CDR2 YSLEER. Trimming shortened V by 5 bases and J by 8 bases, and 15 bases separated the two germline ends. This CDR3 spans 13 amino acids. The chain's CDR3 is CASSEGRRLGYTF. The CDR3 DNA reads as TGCGCCAGCAGCGAGGGGAGGAGGCTGGGCTACACCTTC.

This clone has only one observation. CDR3 residues: CATSDTRGIDTQYF. CDR3 nucleotide sequence: TGTGCCACCAGTGACACCAGGGGGATAGATACGCAGTATTTT. The chain links TRBV24-1 to TRBJ2-3; TRBD1 agrees at 7 bases. The J segment lost 5 bases and the V segment lost 4 bases, leaving 5 bases of the junction unmatched. This CDR3 has 14 amino acids. Per germline, CDR1 KGHDR and CDR2 SFDVKD.

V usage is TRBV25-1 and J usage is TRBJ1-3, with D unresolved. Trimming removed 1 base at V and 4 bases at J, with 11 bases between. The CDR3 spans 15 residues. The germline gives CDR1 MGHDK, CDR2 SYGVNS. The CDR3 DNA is TGTGCCAGCAGTGAATTTGGAGGGAGGGGAAACACCATATATTTT. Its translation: CASSEFGGRGNTIYF.

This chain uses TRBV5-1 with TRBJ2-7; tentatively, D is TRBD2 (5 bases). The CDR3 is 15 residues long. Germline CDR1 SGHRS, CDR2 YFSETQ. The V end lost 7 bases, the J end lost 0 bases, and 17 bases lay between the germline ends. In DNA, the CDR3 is TGCGCCAGCGGCGTCGGAGGCGGTAGCTCCTACGAGCAGTACTTC. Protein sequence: CASGVGGGSSYEQYF.

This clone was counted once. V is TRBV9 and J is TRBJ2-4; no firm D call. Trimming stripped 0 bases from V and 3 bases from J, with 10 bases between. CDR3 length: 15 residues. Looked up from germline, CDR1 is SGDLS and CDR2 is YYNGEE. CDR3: CASSVGGVGKNIQYF. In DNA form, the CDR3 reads TGTGCCAGCAGCGTAGGGGGTGTTGGCAAAAACATTCAGTACTTC. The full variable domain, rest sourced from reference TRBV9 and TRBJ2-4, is DSGVTQTPKHLITATGQRVTLRCSPRSGDLSVYWYQQSLDQGLQFLIQYYNGEERAKGNILERFSAQQFPDLHSELNLSSLELGDSALYFCASSVGGVGKNIQYFGAGTRLSVL.

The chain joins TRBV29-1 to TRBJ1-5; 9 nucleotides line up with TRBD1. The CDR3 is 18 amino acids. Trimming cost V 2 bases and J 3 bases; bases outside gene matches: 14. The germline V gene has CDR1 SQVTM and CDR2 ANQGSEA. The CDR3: CSVESRSRTGEANQPQHF. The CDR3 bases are TGCAGCGTTGAAAGCCGATCAAGGACAGGGGAGGCCAATCAGCCCCAGCATTTT.

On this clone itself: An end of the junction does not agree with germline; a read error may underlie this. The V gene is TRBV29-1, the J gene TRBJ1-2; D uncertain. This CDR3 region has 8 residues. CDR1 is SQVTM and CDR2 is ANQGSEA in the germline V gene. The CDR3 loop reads CSGGNGVF. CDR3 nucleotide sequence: TGCAGTGGTGGGAATGGGGTATTC.

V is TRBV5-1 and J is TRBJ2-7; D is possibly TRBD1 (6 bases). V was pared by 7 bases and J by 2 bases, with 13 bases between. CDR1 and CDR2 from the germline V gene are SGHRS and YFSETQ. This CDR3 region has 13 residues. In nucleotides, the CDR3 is TGCGCCAGCTCGGACAGTGATCCCTACGAGCAGTACTTC. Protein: CASSDSDPYEQYF.

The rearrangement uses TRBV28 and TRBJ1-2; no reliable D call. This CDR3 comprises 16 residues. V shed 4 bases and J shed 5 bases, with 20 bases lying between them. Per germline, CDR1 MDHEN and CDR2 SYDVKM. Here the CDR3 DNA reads TGTGCCAGCAGTTCATCAACTCCGGCAGGACCTTATGGCTACACCTTC. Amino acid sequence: CASSSSTPAGPYGYTF.

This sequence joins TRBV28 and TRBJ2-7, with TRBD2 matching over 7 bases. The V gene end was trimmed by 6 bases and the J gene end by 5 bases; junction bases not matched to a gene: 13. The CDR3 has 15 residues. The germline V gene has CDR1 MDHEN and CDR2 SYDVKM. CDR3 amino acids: CASSSGGLGNHEQYF. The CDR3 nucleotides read TGTGCCAGCAGCTCGGGTGGACTAGGGAACCACGAGCAGTACTTC.

DNA of the CDR3: TGTGCCAGCAGCTTCTCTAAGGGGTATGGCTACACCTTC. It translates to CASSFSKGYGYTF. J is TRBJ1-2 and V is TRBV27; D is perhaps TRBD1 (5 bases). The CDR3 length is 13 residues. Trimming left V 6 bases short and J 5 bases short, with 13 bases between. Germline assignment: CDR1 MNHEY and CDR2 SMNVEV (reference sequence).

The CDR3 coding sequence is TGTGCCACCAGTGCGGGATCTTCAACGGCTGAAGCTTTCTTT. This gives the protein CATSAGSSTAEAFF. The chain is built from TRBV24-1 and TRBJ1-1, with D hard to call. The germline V gene has CDR1 KGHDR and CDR2 SFDVKD. V was shortened by 5 bases and J by 6 bases, with 15 bases between the two germline ends. This CDR3 has 14 amino acids.

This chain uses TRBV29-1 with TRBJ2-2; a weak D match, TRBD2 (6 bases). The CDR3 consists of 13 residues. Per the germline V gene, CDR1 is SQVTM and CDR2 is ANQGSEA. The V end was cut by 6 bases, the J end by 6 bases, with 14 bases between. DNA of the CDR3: TGCAGCGTGGCGTCGGCGGGGCCCGGGGAGCTGTTTTTT. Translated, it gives CSVASAGPGELFF.

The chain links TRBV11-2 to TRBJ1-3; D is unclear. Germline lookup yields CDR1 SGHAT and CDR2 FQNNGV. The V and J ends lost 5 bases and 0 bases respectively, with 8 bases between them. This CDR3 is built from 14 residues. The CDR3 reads CASSPGTSGNTIYF. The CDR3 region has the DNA TGTGCCAGCAGCCCCGGCACCTCTGGAAACACCATATATTTT.

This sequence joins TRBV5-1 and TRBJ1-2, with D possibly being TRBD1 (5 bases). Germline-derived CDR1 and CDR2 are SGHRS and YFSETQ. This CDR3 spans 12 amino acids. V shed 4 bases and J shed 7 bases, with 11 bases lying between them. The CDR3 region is CASSISGTGYTF. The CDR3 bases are TGCGCCAGCAGCATCTCCGGGACTGGCTACACCTTC.